The source of this T cell receptor (beta chain) is a study of T cell responses to AZD1222 COVID-19 vaccine. General study findings and limits: The span of vaccine-associated CD4 TCRs extended across spike, with dominance at 160-218 and 743-854. Baseline seropositivity characterized only six AZD1222 recipients.

Sequenced by immunoSEQ multiplex PCR; TCRdb stores in-frame clones only, minus some. Of 120,000 to 150,000 clones in the sample, about 92% were seen once. For this clone: The antigen is unknown.

The V gene lost 8 bases and the J gene lost 4 bases, with 10 bases spanning the gap. The CDR3 is 12 residues long. In germline, CDR1 is SNHLY, CDR2 FYNNEI. The specimen was peripheral blood, collected on day 0 of AZD1222 vaccination. The sequence derives from an adult in good health. This chain uses TRBV2 with TRBJ2-3, with D unresolved. The CDR3 region has the DNA TGTGCCAGCGCCAGTAGAGCAGATACGCAGTATTTT. Translating gives CASASRADTQYF.